Below, 29 T cell receptor beta chains from the same sample are listed, as sequenced in a study of blood T cell repertoires in COVID-19. Data came from immunoSEQ multiplex PCR; TCRdb stores just in-frame clones and leaves some out. The table has around 260,000 clones, approximately 85% seen once; the top ten hold 0.87%. Sample: peripheral blood. These receptors were taken from a human donor with COVID-19, enrolled during active disease. The donor label of this sample is uncertain.

The chain couples TRBV18 to TRBJ2-2; TRBD1 is a possible D gene (5 bases). Germline V gene sequence: CDR1 KGHSH, CDR2 LQKENI. The CDR3 length is 15 residues. Between the trimmed V and J ends, which lost 1 base and 1 base, there was a span of 7 bases. Here the CDR3 DNA reads TGTGCCAGCTCACCACAGACAGAGAACACCGGGGAGCTGTTTTTT. Its translation is CASSPQTENTGELFF.

J is TRBJ2-7 and V is TRBV10-3, with 7 bases that match TRBD1. With V trimmed by 0 bases and J by 3 bases, 5 bases remained unmatched. Germline CDR1 ENHRY, CDR2 SYGVKD. The CDR3 is 15 amino acids. This CDR3 reads CAISESVTGFYEQYF. The CDR3 region has the DNA TGTGCCATCAGTGAGTCTGTGACAGGGTTCTACGAGCAGTACTTC.

V is TRBV9 and J is TRBJ1-1; D gene uncertain. Germline lookup yields CDR1 SGDLS and CDR2 YYNGEE. The CDR3 is made up of 15 amino acids. V gave up 4 bases and J gave up 2 bases, with 15 bases separating them. The CDR3 region has the DNA TGTGCCAGCAGCCTAGGGTGGGAGGCCAACACTGAAGCTTTCTTT. It translates to CASSLGWEANTEAFF.

The chain couples TRBV30 to TRBJ1-2; 7 nucleotides line up with TRBD1. Germline V CDR1 and CDR2: GTSNPN, SVGIG (reference sequence). The CDR3 covers 15 residues. J lost 7 bases, V lost 0 bases, and 11 bases had no gene match. The chain's CDR3 is CAWSVYRQGRGGYTF. The CDR3 DNA reads TGTGCCTGGAGTGTATATCGACAGGGCAGGGGTGGCTACACCTTC. Variable domain in full (rest from reference TRBV30 and TRBJ1-2): SQTIHQWPATLVQPVGSPLSLECTVEGTSNPNLYWYRQAAGRGLQLLFYSVGIGQISSEVPQNLSASRPQDRQFILSSKKLLLSDSGFYLCAWSVYRQGRGGYTFGSGTRLTVV.

The J gene is TRBJ1-1, the V gene TRBV28, with a possible D match to TRBD1 (6 bases). Germline V CDR1 and CDR2: MDHEN, SYDVKM. This CDR3 has 15 amino acids. The V end was cut by 5 bases, the J end by 3 bases, with 16 bases between. DNA of the CDR3: TGTGCCAGCAGTGAACTCAGGGGCTATGACACTGAAGCTTTCTTT. Its protein is CASSELRGYDTEAFF.

The rearrangement joins TRBV10-1 to TRBJ1-5; 7 nucleotides agree with TRBD1. Per the germline V gene, CDR1 is WNHNN and CDR2 is SYGVQD (reference sequence). V dropped 6 bases and J dropped 10; count of bases not matched to a gene: 9. CDR3 length equals 13 residues. The CDR3 bases are TGCGCCAGCAGCGGACAGGTCCGGGGTCCCCAGCATTTT. The encoded protein is CASSGQVRGPQHF.

The gene calls are TRBV30 and TRBJ1-1; D remains ambiguous. Trimming took off 0 bases at V and 2 bases at J, with 4 bases between the two ends. This CDR3 spans 12 amino acids. Germline V lookup: CDR1 GTSNPN, CDR2 SVGIG (reference sequence). The DNA for the CDR3 is TGTGCCTGGAGTGTACTTAACACTGAAGCTTTCTTT. This gives the protein CAWSVLNTEAFF.

The rearrangement links TRBV12-3 or TRBV12-4 to TRBJ2-1; D is uncertain. V was cut by 4 bases and J by 4 bases, with 2 bases left in between. The CDR3 extends over 11 amino acids. The CDR3 here is CASSSYNEQFF. The DNA for the CDR3 is TGTGCCAGCAGTTCGTACAATGAGCAGTTCTTC.

This chain connects TRBV12-3 or TRBV12-4 to TRBJ2-7; 8 bases fit TRBD2. The CDR3 is 12 amino acids. The V segment lost 7 bases and the J segment 3 bases; nucleotides outside the gene matches: 2. The CDR3 DNA is TGTGCCAGCACCGGGGGGGTCTACGAGCAGTACTTC. Its translation: CASTGGVYEQYF.

The rearrangement links TRBV9 to TRBJ1-1; 10 bases map to TRBD1. The germline V gene has CDR1 SGDLS and CDR2 YYNGEE. CDR3 size: 16 residues. Trimming took 3 bases from V and 4 from J; bases not matched to a gene: 9. DNA for the CDR3: TGTGCCAGCAGCGGACCGACAGGGGGCATTTCCACTGAAGCTTTCTTT. Protein product: CASSGPTGGISTEAFF.

J is TRBJ2-1 and V is TRBV15; TRBD2 matches 12 bases. Trimming removed 5 bases from V and 10 bases from J; junction bases left unmatched: 9. Per the germline V gene, CDR1 is LNHNV and CDR2 is YYDKDF (reference sequence). This CDR3 has 15 residues. The CDR3 DNA reads TGTGCCACCAGCCAAAGACTAGCGGGAGTTAGGGAGCAGTTCTTC. It yields the protein CATSQRLAGVREQFF.

The J gene is TRBJ1-5, the V gene TRBV19; D not certain. Germline assignment: CDR1 LNHDA and CDR2 SQIVND (reference sequence). Trimming removed 3 bases at V and 7 bases at J, with 16 bases between. CDR3 length: 15 amino acids. Here the CDR3 DNA reads TGTGCCAGTAGTATCGTCCGGGAATTCGGGCAGCCCCAGCATTTT. Translation gives CASSIVREFGQPQHF.

The J gene is TRBJ2-5, the V gene TRBV5-5; no firm D call. Germline assignment: CDR1 SGHKS and CDR2 YYEKEE (reference sequence). Trimming took off 4 bases at V and 4 bases at J, with 17 bases between the two ends. CDR3 size: 15 residues. CDR3 sequence: CASSPRGVLGETQYF. CDR3 coding DNA: TGTGCCAGCAGCCCGCGAGGTGTGCTGGGAGAGACCCAGTACTTC.

There are a few counts of this clone. The chain is built from TRBV4-2 and TRBJ1-2; TRBD1 matches at 7 bases. The germline gives CDR1 LGHNA, CDR2 YNFKEQ. The CDR3 is 16 residues long. V shed 0 bases, J shed 4 bases, and the junction held 8 bases outside the gene matches. The CDR3 protein is CASSQDTQGGIYGYTF. The CDR3 coding sequence is TGTGCCAGCAGCCAAGATACCCAGGGGGGCATCTATGGCTACACCTTC.

This chain joins TRBV5-4 and TRBJ1-2; perhaps TRBD1 as D (6 bases). The ends were cut back, 4 bases at V and 4 bases at J, with 14 bases in the middle. The V gene's germline CDR1 is SGHNT and CDR2 YYREEE (reference sequence). This CDR3 region has 14 residues. The CDR3 region is CASSPTGQSYGYTF. Here the CDR3 DNA reads TGTGCCAGCAGCCCGACCGGACAGAGCTATGGCTACACCTTC. Complete variable domain (other parts from reference TRBV5-4 and TRBJ1-2): ETGVTQSPTHLIKTRGQQVTLRCSSQSGHNTVSWYQQALGQGPQFIFQYYREEENGRGNFPPRFSGLQFPNYSSELNVNALELDDSALYLCASSPTGQSYGYTFGSGTRLTVV.

CDR3 protein: CASRAGGGTDTQYF. In nucleotides, the CDR3 is TGTGCCAGCAGGGCTGGCGGCGGCACAGATACGCAGTATTTT. The chain employs TRBV28 and TRBJ2-3, with D unresolved. This CDR3 comprises 14 residues. Trimming cost V 6 bases and J 1 base, with 11 bases left between them. Germline V gene lookup returns CDR1 MDHEN and CDR2 SYDVKM.

J is TRBJ2-3 and V is TRBV7-8; TRBD2 aligns across 7 bases. The CDR3 sequence is 15 residues long. In germline, CDR1 is SGHVS, CDR2 FQNEAQ. V shed 0 bases and J 4 bases; nucleotides not matched to a gene: 4. The CDR3 here is CASSLAGGPSDTQYF. CDR3 nucleotides: TGTGCCAGCAGCTTAGCGGGAGGGCCCTCAGATACGCAGTATTTT. The full variable domain, completed using reference TRBV7-8 and TRBJ2-3, is GAGVSQSPRYKVAKRGQDVALRCDPISGHVSLFWYQQALGQGPEFLTYFQNEAQLDKSGLPSDRFFAERPEGSVSTLKIQRTQQEDSAVYLCASSLAGGPSDTQYFGPGTRLTVL.

The gene calls are TRBV9 and TRBJ2-7; 8 bases fit TRBD2. Germline assignment: CDR1 SGDLS and CDR2 YYNGEE. The CDR3 totals 14 residues. The ends lost 0 bases at V and 2 bases at J; junction bases unmatched: 1. CDR3 nucleotide sequence: TGTGCCAGCAGCGTAGACGGGAGGGCCTACGAGCAGTACTTC. Residues: CASSVDGRAYEQYF. The full variable domain, rest sourced from reference TRBV9 and TRBJ2-7, is DSGVTQTPKHLITATGQRVTLRCSPRSGDLSVYWYQQSLDQGLQFLIQYYNGEERAKGNILERFSAQQFPDLHSELNLSSLELGDSALYFCASSVDGRAYEQYFGPGTRLTVT.

The chain has TRBV28 and TRBJ1-5; D is undetermined. The CDR3 is made up of 14 amino acids. The germline V gene has CDR1 MDHEN and CDR2 SYDVKM. V was clipped by 5 bases and J by 2 bases, with 10 bases between them. The CDR3 region is CASSRQHGNQPQHF. As DNA, the CDR3 is TGTGCCAGCAGTCGCCAACATGGCAATCAGCCCCAGCATTTT.

This rearrangement joins TRBV5-1 to TRBJ2-2, with 11 bases identical to TRBD2. CDR1 SGHRS and CDR2 YFSETQ come from the germline V gene. This CDR3 has 16 residues. The trim removed 3 bases at V and 6 bases at J, leaving 7 bases unmatched. The CDR3 is CASSSGTSGGAGELFF. CDR3 DNA: TGCGCCAGCAGCTCCGGGACTAGCGGAGGGGCCGGGGAGCTGTTTTTT.

The chain employs TRBV7-9 and TRBJ2-7; D uncertain. CDR1 and CDR2 (germline): SEHNR, FQNEAQ (reference sequence). V gave up 3 bases and J gave up 7 bases, with 13 bases separating them. This CDR3 is built from 13 residues. CDR3 sequence reads: CASSFSSTREQYF. For the CDR3, the DNA is TGTGCCAGCAGCTTCTCCTCGACAAGGGAGCAGTACTTC.

CDR3: CASSYSSLAGDEQFF. The CDR3 region has the DNA TGTGCCAGCAGTTACTCGTCCCTAGCGGGAGATGAGCAGTTCTTC. V usage is TRBV6-6 and J usage is TRBJ2-1; 10 bases map to TRBD2. J lost 8 bases, V lost 0 bases, and 4 bases had no gene match. Germline CDR1 and CDR2: MNHNY and SVGAGI (reference sequence). CDR3 length: 15 residues.

V is TRBV11-2 and J is TRBJ1-4; 8 bases are shared with TRBD1. Germline V CDR1 and CDR2: SGHAT, FQNNGV. This CDR3 spans 17 amino acids. With V trimmed by 2 bases and J by 0 bases, 5 bases remained unmatched. In nucleotides, the CDR3 is TGTGCCAGCAGCTTAAGGGGACAGGACGCAACTAATGAAAAACTGTTTTTT. Translating it yields CASSLRGQDATNEKLFF.

Points on this clone: One junction end disagrees with the germline gene, perhaps due to a read error. V and J are TRBV7-7 and TRBJ2-1; 14 bases map to TRBD2. The V gene's germline CDR1 is SSHAT and CDR2 FNYEAQ (reference sequence). The CDR3 is 15 amino acids. The CDR3 nucleotides read TGTGCTAGCAGCTCGGGACTAGCGGGAGTGGGGGAGCAGTTCTTC. Protein sequence: CASSSGLAGVGEQFF.

Only a few counts were recorded for this clone. The chain uses TRBV19 and TRBJ2-1, with TRBD1 as a possible D gene (6 bases). V was clipped by 2 bases and J by 7 bases, with 12 bases between them. The CDR3 is 14 amino acids. Germline V CDR1 and CDR2: LNHDA, SQIVND (reference sequence). The CDR3 here is CASSIRGSGNEQFF. The DNA for the CDR3 is TGTGCCAGTAGTATAAGGGGGAGTGGGAATGAGCAGTTCTTC.

The chain links TRBV20-1 to TRBJ2-2; 9 nucleotides align to TRBD1. This CDR3 contains 16 residues. Losses at the gene ends were 5 bases for V and 4 bases for J; bases not matched to a gene: 11. Looked up from germline, CDR1 is DFQATT and CDR2 is SNEGSKA (reference sequence). Here the CDR3 reads CSAGATGGEGTGELFF. The CDR3 nucleotides are TGCAGTGCTGGTGCAACAGGGGGCGAAGGCACCGGGGAGCTGTTTTTT.

This clone was observed once. The chain is built from TRBV24-1 and TRBJ2-2; TRBD1 agrees at 11 bases. This CDR3 has 17 residues. Germline V gene sequence: CDR1 KGHDR, CDR2 SFDVKD. V shed 4 bases and J 6 bases; nucleotides not matched to a gene: 9. Written as DNA, the CDR3 is TGTGCCACCAGTGACCATCGGACAGGGGGCGCATCCGGGGAGCTGTTTTTT. It yields the protein CATSDHRTGGASGELFF.

The CDR3 here is CASSWGQGAGELFF. CDR3 nucleotides: TGTGCCAGCAGCTGGGGACAGGGGGCAGGGGAGCTGTTTTTT. The chain is built from TRBV5-5 and TRBJ2-2; 12 bases line up with TRBD1. The CDR3 has 14 amino acids. With V trimmed by 3 bases and J by 8 bases, 2 bases remained unmatched. The germline gives CDR1 SGHKS, CDR2 YYEKEE (reference sequence).

The genes are TRBV15 and TRBJ2-3, with TRBD2 matching 8 bases. Germline lookup yields CDR1 LNHNV and CDR2 YYDKDF (reference sequence). This CDR3 contains 16 residues. V shed 0 bases and J 1 base; nucleotides not matched to a gene: 3. The CDR3 nucleotides are TGTGCCACCAGCAGAGATCGAGCGGGAGGCACAGATACGCAGTATTTT. Translated: CATSRDRAGGTDTQYF.